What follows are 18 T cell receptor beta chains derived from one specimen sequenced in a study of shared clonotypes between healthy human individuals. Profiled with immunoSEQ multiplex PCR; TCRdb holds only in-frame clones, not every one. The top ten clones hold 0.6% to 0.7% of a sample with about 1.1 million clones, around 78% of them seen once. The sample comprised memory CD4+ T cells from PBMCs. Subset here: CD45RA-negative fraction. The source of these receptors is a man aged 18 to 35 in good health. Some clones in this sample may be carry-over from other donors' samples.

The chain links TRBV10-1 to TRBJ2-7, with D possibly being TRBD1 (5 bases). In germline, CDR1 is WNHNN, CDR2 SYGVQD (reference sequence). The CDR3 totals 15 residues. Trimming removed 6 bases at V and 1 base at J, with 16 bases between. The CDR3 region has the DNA TGCGCCAGCAGCGAAGACAGAACTCCTTCCTACGAGCAGTACTTC. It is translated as CASSEDRTPSYEQYF.

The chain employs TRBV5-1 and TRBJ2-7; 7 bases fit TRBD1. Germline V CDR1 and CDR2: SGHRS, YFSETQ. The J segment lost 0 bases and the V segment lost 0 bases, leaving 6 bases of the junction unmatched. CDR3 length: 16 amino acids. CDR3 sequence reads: CASSLDTGDTSYEQYF. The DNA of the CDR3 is TGCGCCAGCAGCTTGGACACAGGGGACACCTCCTACGAGCAGTACTTC.

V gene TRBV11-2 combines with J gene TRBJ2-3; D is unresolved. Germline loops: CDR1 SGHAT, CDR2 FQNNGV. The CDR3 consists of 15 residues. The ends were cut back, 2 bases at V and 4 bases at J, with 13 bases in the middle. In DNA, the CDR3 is TGTGCCAGCAGCTTAAGGGCCCCGGAATCAGATACGCAGTATTTT. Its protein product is CASSLRAPESDTQYF.

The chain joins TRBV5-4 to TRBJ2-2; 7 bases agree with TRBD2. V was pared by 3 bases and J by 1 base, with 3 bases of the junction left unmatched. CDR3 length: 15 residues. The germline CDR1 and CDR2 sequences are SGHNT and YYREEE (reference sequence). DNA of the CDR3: TGTGCCAGCAGCTCCACTAGCGTGAACACCGGGGAGCTGTTTTTT. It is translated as CASSSTSVNTGELFF.

The chain's CDR3 is CASSFRLTADTQYF. In DNA form, the CDR3 reads TGTGCCAGCAGCTTCCGGTTGACGGCAGATACGCAGTATTTT. The V and J genes are TRBV5-4 and TRBJ2-3; D gene unclear. The CDR3 has 14 amino acids. The germline V gene encodes CDR1 SGHNT and CDR2 YYREEE (reference sequence). The V end lost 2 bases, the J end lost 4 bases, and 11 bases lay between the germline ends.

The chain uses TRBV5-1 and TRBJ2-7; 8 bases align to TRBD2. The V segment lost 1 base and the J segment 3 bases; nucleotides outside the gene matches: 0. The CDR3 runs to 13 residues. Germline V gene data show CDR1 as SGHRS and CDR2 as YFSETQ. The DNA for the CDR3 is TGCGCCAGCAGCTTGACTAGCGGCTACGAGCAGTACTTC. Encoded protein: CASSLTSGYEQYF.

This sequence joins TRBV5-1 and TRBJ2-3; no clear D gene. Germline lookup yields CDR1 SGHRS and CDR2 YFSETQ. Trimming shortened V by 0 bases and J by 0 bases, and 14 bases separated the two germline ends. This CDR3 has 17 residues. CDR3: CASSLETQITSTDTQYF. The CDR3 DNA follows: TGCGCCAGCAGCTTGGAGACCCAAATAACTAGCACAGATACGCAGTATTTT.

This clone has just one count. Written as DNA, the CDR3 is TGTGCCAGCTCGAGGGACATTAATGAAAAACTGTTTTTT. Translating it yields CASSRDINEKLFF. This rearrangement joins TRBV18 to TRBJ1-4; a weak D match, TRBD1 (6 bases). V was clipped by 6 bases and J by 4 bases, with 9 bases between them. The V gene's germline CDR1 is KGHSH and CDR2 LQKENI. The CDR3 consists of 13 residues.

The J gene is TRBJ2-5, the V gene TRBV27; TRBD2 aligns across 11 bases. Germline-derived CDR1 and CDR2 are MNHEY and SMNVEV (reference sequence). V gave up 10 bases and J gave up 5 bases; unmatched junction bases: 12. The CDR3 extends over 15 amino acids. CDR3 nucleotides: TGTGCCAACGTTAGCGGGAGGGCCCTCAGGGAGACCCAGTACTTC. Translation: CANVSGRALRETQYF.

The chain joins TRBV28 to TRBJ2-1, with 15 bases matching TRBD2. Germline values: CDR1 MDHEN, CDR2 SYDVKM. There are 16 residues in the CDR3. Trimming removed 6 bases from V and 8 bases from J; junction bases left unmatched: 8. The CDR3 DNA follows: TGTGCCAGCAGCGCCGGGACTAGCGGGAGGAGGTATGAGCAGTTCTTC. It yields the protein CASSAGTSGRRYEQFF.

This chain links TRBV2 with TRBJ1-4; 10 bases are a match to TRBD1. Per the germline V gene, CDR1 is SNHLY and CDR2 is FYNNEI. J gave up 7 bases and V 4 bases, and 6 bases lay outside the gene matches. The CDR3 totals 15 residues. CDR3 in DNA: TGTGCCAGCAGTGGACAGGGGGCGGTAGGTGAAAAACTGTTTTTT. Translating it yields CASSGQGAVGEKLFF. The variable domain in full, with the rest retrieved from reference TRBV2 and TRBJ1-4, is EPEVTQTPSHQVTQMGQEVILRCVPISNHLYFYWYRQILGQKVEFLVSFYNNEISEKSEIFDDQFSVERPDGSNFTLKIRSTKLEDSAMYFCASSGQGAVGEKLFFGSGTQLSVL.

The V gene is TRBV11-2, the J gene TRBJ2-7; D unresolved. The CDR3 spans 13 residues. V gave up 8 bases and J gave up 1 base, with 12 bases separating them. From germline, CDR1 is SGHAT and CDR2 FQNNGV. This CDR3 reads CASCPVGSYEQYF. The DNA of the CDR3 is TGTGCCAGCTGCCCGGTTGGTTCCTACGAGCAGTACTTC.

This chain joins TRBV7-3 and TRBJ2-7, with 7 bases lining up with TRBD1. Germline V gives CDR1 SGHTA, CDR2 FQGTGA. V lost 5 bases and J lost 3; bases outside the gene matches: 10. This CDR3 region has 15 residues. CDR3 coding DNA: TGTGCCAGCAGCACTACAGGGACAGTGATCTACGAGCAGTACTTC. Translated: CASSTTGTVIYEQYF.

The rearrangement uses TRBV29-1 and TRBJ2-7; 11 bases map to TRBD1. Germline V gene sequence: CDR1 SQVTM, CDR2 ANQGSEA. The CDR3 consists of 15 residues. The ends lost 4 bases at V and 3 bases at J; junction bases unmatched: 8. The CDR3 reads CSVVRFGTGGYEQYF. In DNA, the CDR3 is TGCAGCGTTGTAAGGTTCGGGACAGGGGGCTACGAGCAGTACTTC.

Written as DNA, the CDR3 is TGCGCCAGCAGTACTGGAGCCAGACAGAATGAAAAACTGTTTTTT. Translating gives CASSTGARQNEKLFF. The chain joins TRBV4-1 to TRBJ1-4; D perhaps matches TRBD1 (5 bases). In germline, CDR1 is MGHRA, CDR2 YSYEKL. Trimming left V 6 bases short and J 5 bases short, with 16 bases between. The CDR3 runs to 15 residues.

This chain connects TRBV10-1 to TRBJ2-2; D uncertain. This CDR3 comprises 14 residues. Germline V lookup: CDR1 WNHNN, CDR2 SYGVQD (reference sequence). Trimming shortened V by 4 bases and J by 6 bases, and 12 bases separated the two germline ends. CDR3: CASSGPQPSGELFF. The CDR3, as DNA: TGCGCCAGCAGTGGGCCGCAGCCGTCCGGGGAGCTGTTTTTT.

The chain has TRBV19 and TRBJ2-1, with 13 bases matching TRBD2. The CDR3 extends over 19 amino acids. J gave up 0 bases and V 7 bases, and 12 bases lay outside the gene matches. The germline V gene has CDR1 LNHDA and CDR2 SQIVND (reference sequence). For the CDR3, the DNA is TGTGCCAGTACCCCCCTGGGACTAGCGGGACCCTACTCCTACAATGAGCAGTTCTTC. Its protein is CASTPLGLAGPYSYNEQFF.

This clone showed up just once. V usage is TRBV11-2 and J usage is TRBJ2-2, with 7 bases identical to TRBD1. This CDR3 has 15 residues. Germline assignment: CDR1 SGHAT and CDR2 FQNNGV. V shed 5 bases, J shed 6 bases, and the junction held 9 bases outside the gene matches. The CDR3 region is CASSPDRVLSGELFF. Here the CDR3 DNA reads TGTGCCAGCAGCCCTGACAGGGTTCTATCCGGGGAGCTGTTTTTT. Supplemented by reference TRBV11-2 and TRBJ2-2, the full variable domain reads EAGVAQSPRYKIIEKRQSVAFWCNPISGHATLYWYQQILGQGPKLLIQFQNNGVVDDSQLPKDRFSAERLKGVDSTLKIQPAKLEDSAVYLCASSPDRVLSGELFFGEGSRLTVL.